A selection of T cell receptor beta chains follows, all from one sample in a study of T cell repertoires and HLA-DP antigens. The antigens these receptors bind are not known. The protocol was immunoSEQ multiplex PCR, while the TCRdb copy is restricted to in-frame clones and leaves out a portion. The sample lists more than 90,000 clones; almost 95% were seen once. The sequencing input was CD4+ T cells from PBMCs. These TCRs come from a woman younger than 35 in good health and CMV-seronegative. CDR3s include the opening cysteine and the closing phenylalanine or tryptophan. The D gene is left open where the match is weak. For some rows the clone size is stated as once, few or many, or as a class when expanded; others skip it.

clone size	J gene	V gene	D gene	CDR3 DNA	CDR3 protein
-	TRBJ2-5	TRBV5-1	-	TGCGCCAGCAGCTTAGGGTACCAAGAGACCCAGTACTTC	CASSLGYQETQYF
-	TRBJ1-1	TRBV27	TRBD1	TGTGCCAGCAGTTTTCGGGACAGGGGGTTAGGGGAGAACACTGAAGCTTTCTTT	CASSFRDRGLGENTEAFF
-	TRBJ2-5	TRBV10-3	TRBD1	TGTGCCATCAGTGGGGACAGGGAAGAGACCCAGTACTTC	CAISGDREETQYF
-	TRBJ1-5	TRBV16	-	TGTGCCAGCAGCCAATCAAAGGAGGCGAATAGCAATCAGCCCCAGCATTTT	CASSQSKEANSNQPQHF
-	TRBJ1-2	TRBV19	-	TGTGCCAGTATCCCAGACGGAAACCGTTATGGCTACACCTTC	CASIPDGNRYGYTF
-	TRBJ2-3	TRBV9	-	TGTGCCAGCAGCGTACCTAGTCTGGTAGGCACAGATACGCAGTATTTT	CASSVPSLVGTDTQYF
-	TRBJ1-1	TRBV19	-	TGTGCCAGTAAACTCTGGGGGGGAACTGAAGCTTTCTTT	CASKLWGGTEAFF
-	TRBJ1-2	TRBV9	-	TGTGCCAGCAGCCCCCGGACAGAGACTAACTATGGCTACACCTTC	CASSPRTETNYGYTF
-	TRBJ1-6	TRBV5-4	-	TGTGCCAGCAGCTTGGAAGGCTCCTATAATTCACCCCTCCACTTT	CASSLEGSYNSPLHF
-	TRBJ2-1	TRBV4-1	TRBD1	TGCGCCAGCAGCCTCGGACAGGGGGGTGATGAGCAGTTCTTC	CASSLGQGGDEQFF
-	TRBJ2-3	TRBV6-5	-	TGTGCCAGCAGTTACCAGGGGGATACGCAGTATTTT	CASSYQGDTQYF
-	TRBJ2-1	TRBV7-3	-	TGTGCCAGCAGCAATGAGCGGCAGGGTAGTAATGAGCAGTTCTTC	CASSNERQGSNEQFF
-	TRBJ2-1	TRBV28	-	TGTGCCAGCAGTCGAAAGGGTCGGCGGCGGGCTGGACAAAAAAAAAGCTCCTACAATGAGCAGTTCTTC	CASSRKGRRRAGQKKSSYNEQFF
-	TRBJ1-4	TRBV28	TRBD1	TGTGCCAGCAGTTCACTGAGGACAGGGGGCGTAGGAAAACTGTTTTTT	CASSSLRTGGVGKLFF
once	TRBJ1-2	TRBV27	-	TGTGCCAGCAGTTATAGGGGGGTAGGCTATGGCTACACCTTC	CASSYRGVGYGYTF
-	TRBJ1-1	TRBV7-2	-	TGTGCCAGCAGCCGACGAGTCACAGGGTCCAACACTGAAGCTTTCTTT	CASSRRVTGSNTEAFF
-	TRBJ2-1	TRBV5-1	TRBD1	TGCGCCAGCAGCTTGGCCCACAGGGGGCCCTACAATGAGCAGTTCTTC	CASSLAHRGPYNEQFF
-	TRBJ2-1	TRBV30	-	TGTGCCTGGAATCAGGTGAAGTACAATGAGCAGTTCTTC	CAWNQVKYNEQFF
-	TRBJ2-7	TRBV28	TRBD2	TGTGCCAGCAGTGGCCGGGACTCCCGGGGGGCCTACGAGCAGTACTTC	CASSGRDSRGAYEQYF
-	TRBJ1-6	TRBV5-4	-	TGTGCCAGCAGCCCGGGACGCCCGAGCTCCTATAATTCACCCCTCCACTTT	CASSPGRPSSYNSPLHF
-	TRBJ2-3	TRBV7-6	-	TGTGCCAGCAGACCCGGACGGACCAGCGATACGCAGTATTTT	CASRPGRTSDTQYF
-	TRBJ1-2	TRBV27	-	TGTGCCAGCAGTTCGACCCCGACAGCCGCTCTCACCTTC	CASSSTPTAALTF
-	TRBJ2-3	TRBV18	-	TGTGCCAGCTCACCACCGGGGGGGCGGACCACAGATACGCAGTATTTT	CASSPPGGRTTDTQYF
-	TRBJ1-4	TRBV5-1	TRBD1	TGCGCCAGCAGACGAGGAGCCAGGGGGGTCGAAAAACTGTTTTTT	CASRRGARGVEKLFF
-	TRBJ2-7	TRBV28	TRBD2	TGTGCCAGCAGTCCCCCGAGCGGGAGGTCCTACGAGCAGTACTTC	CASSPPSGRSYEQYF
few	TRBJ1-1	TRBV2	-	TGTGCCAGCAGTGGACAGATCAACACTGAAGCTTTCTTT	CASSGQINTEAFF
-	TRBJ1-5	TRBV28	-	TGTGCCAGCGAACAGGAGAATCAGCCCCAGCATTTT	CASEQENQPQHF
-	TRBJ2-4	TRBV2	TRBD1	TGTGCCAGCAGTGAAAGTAGGACAGGCTTCGGAAACATTCAGTACTTC	CASSESRTGFGNIQYF
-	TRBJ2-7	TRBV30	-	TGTGCCTGGATGGGGGCAATCGGACAGATACACTTC	CAWMGAIGQIHF
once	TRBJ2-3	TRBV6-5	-	TGTGCCAGCAGTCCCCCGGGTAGCACAGATACGCAGTATTTT	CASSPPGSTDTQYF